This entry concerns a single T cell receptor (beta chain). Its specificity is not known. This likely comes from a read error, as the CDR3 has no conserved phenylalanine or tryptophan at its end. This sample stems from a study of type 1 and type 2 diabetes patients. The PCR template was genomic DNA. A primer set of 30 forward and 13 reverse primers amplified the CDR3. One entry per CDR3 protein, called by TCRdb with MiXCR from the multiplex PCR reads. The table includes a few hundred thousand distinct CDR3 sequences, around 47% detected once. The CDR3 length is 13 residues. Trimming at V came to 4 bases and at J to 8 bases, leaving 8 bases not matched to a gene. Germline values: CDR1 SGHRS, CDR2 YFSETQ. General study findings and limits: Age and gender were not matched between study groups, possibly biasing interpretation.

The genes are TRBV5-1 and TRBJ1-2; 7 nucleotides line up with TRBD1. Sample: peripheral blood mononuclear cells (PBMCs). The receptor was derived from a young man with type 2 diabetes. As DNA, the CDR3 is TGCGCCAGCAGCCCAGACAGGGCCTCGGGCTACACCTCC. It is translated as CASSPDRASGYTS.